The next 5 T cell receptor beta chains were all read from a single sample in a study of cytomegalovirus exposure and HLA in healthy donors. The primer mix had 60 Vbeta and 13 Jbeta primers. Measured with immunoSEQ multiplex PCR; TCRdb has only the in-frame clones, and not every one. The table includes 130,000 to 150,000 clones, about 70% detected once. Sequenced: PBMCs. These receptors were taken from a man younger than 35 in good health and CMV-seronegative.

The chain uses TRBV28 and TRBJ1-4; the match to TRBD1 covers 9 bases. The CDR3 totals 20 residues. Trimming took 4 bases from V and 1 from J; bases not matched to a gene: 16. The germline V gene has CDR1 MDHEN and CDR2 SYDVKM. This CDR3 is CASSSPAGQGRGRTNEKLFF. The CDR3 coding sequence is TGTGCCAGCAGTTCCCCCGCGGGACAGGGTAGGGGTAGAACTAATGAAAAACTGTTTTTT.

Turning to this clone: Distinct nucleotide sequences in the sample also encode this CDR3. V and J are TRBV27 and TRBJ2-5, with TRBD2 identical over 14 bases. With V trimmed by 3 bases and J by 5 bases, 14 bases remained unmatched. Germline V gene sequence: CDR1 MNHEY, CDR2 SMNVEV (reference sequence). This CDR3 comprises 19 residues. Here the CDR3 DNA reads TGTGCCAGCAGTTTTCACCGACTAGCGGGAGGGACAGGGGGGGAGACCCAGTACTTC. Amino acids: CASSFHRLAGGTGGETQYF.

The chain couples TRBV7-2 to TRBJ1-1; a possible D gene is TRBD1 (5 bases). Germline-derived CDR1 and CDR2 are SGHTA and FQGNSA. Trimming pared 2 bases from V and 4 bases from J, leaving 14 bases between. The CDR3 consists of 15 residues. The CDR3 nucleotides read TGTGCCAGCAGCTTATTCGTTGGAAGGGGCACTGAAGCTTTCTTT. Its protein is CASSLFVGRGTEAFF.

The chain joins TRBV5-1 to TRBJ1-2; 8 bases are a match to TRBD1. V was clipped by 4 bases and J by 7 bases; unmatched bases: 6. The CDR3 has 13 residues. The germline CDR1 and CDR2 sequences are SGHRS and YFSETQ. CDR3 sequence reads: CASSEDREVGYTF. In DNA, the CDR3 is TGCGCCAGCAGCGAGGACAGGGAGGTTGGCTACACCTTC.

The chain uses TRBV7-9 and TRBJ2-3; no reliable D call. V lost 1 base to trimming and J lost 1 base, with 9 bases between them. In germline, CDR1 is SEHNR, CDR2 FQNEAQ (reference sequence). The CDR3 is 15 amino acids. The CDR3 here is CASSLDYSGTDTQYF. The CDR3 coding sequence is TGTGCCAGCAGCTTAGATTACTCGGGCACAGATACGCAGTATTTT.